This passage covers 30 T cell receptor beta chains from one sample sequenced in a study of Ad26.COV2.S vaccination and SARS-CoV-2 variants. Treatment meaning: approximately 18 received Ad26.COV2.S at low or high dose, single or two shots; roughly five received placebo; per-sample allocation not given. Collection of samples fell on day 63 after the first vaccine or placebo injection. The repertoire was sequenced with immunoSEQ multiplex PCR; TCRdb's copy has only in-frame clones and lacks some. The profile shows about 350,000 clones, more than 75% of them singletons. Material: peripheral blood, obtained in a trial of Ad26.COV2.S vaccine versus placebo. The source of these receptors is a person aged 18-60 years who received the Ad26.COV2.S COVID-19 vaccine or a placebo.

This clone appeared a single time. J is TRBJ1-2 and V is TRBV18; the D gene is possibly TRBD1 (5 bases). V was clipped by 3 bases and J by 3 bases, with 14 bases between them. The CDR3 covers 15 residues. Germline values: CDR1 KGHSH, CDR2 LQKENI. CDR3 in DNA: TGTGCCAGCTCACCCATGTCGGCCAGGGACTATGGCTACACCTTC. Translated, it gives CASSPMSARDYGYTF. Full variable domain (outside the CDR3, taken from reference TRBV18 and TRBJ1-2): NAGVMQNPRHLVRRRGQEARLRCSPMKGHSHVYWYRQLPEEGLKFMVYLQKENIIDESGMPKERFSAEFPKEGPSILRIQQVVRGDSAAYFCASSPMSARDYGYTFGSGTRLTVV.

This chain joins TRBV7-8 and TRBJ1-3; D might be TRBD1 (5 bases). The CDR3 is 16 amino acids. Trimming removed 5 bases at V and 3 bases at J, with 17 bases between. Germline CDR1 reads SGHVS; CDR2 reads FQNEAQ. CDR3 nucleotide sequence: TGTGCCAGCAGCGCCGGACACCTTAAAGGTGGAAACACCATATATTTT. It is translated as CASSAGHLKGGNTIYF.

The chain carries TRBV6-5 and TRBJ2-1; D unclear. This CDR3 region has 15 residues. Germline loops: CDR1 MNHEY, CDR2 SVGAGI. V lost 0 bases and J lost 5, with 11 bases in between. The chain's CDR3 is CASSYSALVNNEQFF. CDR3 bases: TGTGCCAGCAGTTACTCCGCTCTAGTGAACAATGAGCAGTTCTTC.

The chain carries TRBV27 and TRBJ2-4; 8 bases line up with TRBD1. This CDR3 is 16 amino acids long. Trimming removed 6 bases from V and 1 base from J; junction bases left unmatched: 8. From germline, CDR1 is MNHEY and CDR2 SMNVEV (reference sequence). The CDR3 loop reads CASSLGQGAAKNIQYF. CDR3 in DNA: TGTGCCAGCAGCCTCGGACAGGGTGCCGCCAAAAACATTCAGTACTTC.

V and J are TRBV21-1 and TRBJ1-1. TRBV21-1 is recorded as a pseudogene. The CDR3 is 13 residues long. CDR3 DNA: TGTGCCAGCAGCAAAATGGGTTGGAGTGAAGCTTTCTTT. Translation gives CASSKMGWSEAFF.

The V call is TRBV4-3, the J call TRBJ1-1, with no clear D. CDR3 length: 13 residues. Germline assignment: CDR1 LGHNA and CDR2 YSLEER. V was trimmed by 5 bases and J by 0 bases, leaving 7 bases between them. This chain's CDR3 is CASSKQLNTEAFF. The CDR3 DNA reads as TGCGCCAGCAGCAAACAACTGAACACTGAAGCTTTCTTT.

The chain employs TRBV7-6 and TRBJ1-4; 8 nucleotides align to TRBD1. J lost 11 bases, V lost 4 bases, and 9 bases had no gene match. This CDR3 comprises 14 residues. Germline CDR1 is SGHVS and CDR2 is FNYEAQ. The CDR3 DNA reads as TGTGCCAGCAGCTCGGACAGGGTGAATCCTAAACTGTTTTTT. The encoded protein is CASSSDRVNPKLFF.

This chain links TRBV9 with TRBJ2-7; D perhaps matches TRBD2 (5 bases). The CDR3 sequence is 15 residues long. V lost 0 bases and J 2 bases, leaving 12 bases between the germline ends. The germline gives CDR1 SGDLS, CDR2 YYNGEE. CDR3 bases: TGTGCCAGCAGCGTAGGACCGGGGTCGACCTACGAGCAGTACTTC. Its translation is CASSVGPGSTYEQYF.

The chain employs TRBV6-5 and TRBJ1-1; weak D call: TRBD1 (6 bases). The length of the CDR3 is 16 residues. The V gene lost 0 bases and the J gene lost 0 bases, with 11 bases spanning the gap. In germline, CDR1 is MNHEY, CDR2 SVGAGI. The CDR3 here is CASSYSRQVMNTEAFF. The CDR3 nucleotides read TGTGCCAGCAGTTACTCGAGACAGGTTATGAACACTGAAGCTTTCTTT.

This sequence joins TRBV6-4 and TRBJ2-2, with TRBD2 matching 10 bases. After removal of 2 bases from V and 4 bases from J, the junction contained 10 bases not matched to a gene. From germline, CDR1 is MRHNA and CDR2 SNTAGT. The CDR3 covers 18 residues. The CDR3 protein is CASSDGASGSSGTGELFF. Written as DNA, the CDR3 is TGTGCCAGCAGTGACGGGGCTAGCGGGAGTTCGGGCACCGGGGAGCTGTTTTTT.

The chain joins TRBV20-1 to TRBJ2-3, with 8 bases aligning to TRBD2. V dropped 3 bases and J dropped 6; count of bases not matched to a gene: 11. Germline CDR1 is DFQATT and CDR2 is SNEGSKA (reference sequence). CDR3 length: 15 residues. In DNA form, the CDR3 reads TGCAGTGCTAGTGTCGGGGGGGCGTCGGTGGATACGCAGTATTTT. Its translation: CSASVGGASVDTQYF.

This clone occurred once. This sequence joins TRBV19 and TRBJ2-3; 8 bases line up with TRBD2. Per germline, CDR1 LNHDA and CDR2 SQIVND (reference sequence). V shed 5 bases, J shed 2 bases, and the junction held 9 bases outside the gene matches. The CDR3 extends over 16 amino acids. The CDR3 region is CASSARGGRVTDTQYF. CDR3 bases: TGTGCCAGTAGTGCCCGGGGGGGCCGGGTCACAGATACGCAGTATTTT.

This chain joins TRBV11-2 and TRBJ1-1; a possible D gene is TRBD1 (5 bases). Germline V gene data show CDR1 as SGHAT and CDR2 as FQNNGV. There are 14 residues in the CDR3. Deletions cut 4 bases from V and 5 bases from J, with 14 bases between. The CDR3 sequence: CASSSSGSWTEAFF. The CDR3 DNA sequence: TGTGCCAGCAGCTCATCAGGGAGTTGGACTGAAGCTTTCTTT.

The genes are TRBV29-1 and TRBJ2-3; no reliable D call. Trimming took 0 bases from V and 10 from J, leaving 8 bases between them. Germline V lookup: CDR1 SQVTM, CDR2 ANQGSEA. The CDR3 is 11 residues long. DNA for the CDR3: TGCAGCGTTGAAGATAAATCCCCGCAGTATTTT. The encoded protein is CSVEDKSPQYF.

The CDR3 is CSVEVGAGNYEQYF. The CDR3 coding sequence is TGCAGCGTTGAAGTAGGGGCGGGTAACTACGAGCAGTACTTC. This chain joins TRBV29-1 and TRBJ2-7; possibly TRBD1 or TRBD2 for D (5 bases each). Germline V gene lookup returns CDR1 SQVTM and CDR2 ANQGSEA. V lost 1 base, J lost 3 bases, and 13 bases lay in between. The CDR3 is 14 residues long.

The V and J genes are TRBV3-1 (or the pseudogene TRBV3-2) and TRBJ1-3; TRBD1 might be the D (5 bases). Germline CDR1 LGHDT, CDR2 YNNKEL (reference sequence). Trimming shortened V by 6 bases and J by 4 bases, and 10 bases separated the two germline ends. The CDR3 is 13 residues long. CDR3 sequence (DNA): TGTGCCAGCAGTCGGGGCGAAGGAAACACCATATATTTT. Protein sequence: CASSRGEGNTIYF.

In DNA form, the CDR3 reads TGTGCCAGCAGCTTTTTGACAGCCGCTAGCACAGATACGCAGTATTTT. It encodes CASSFLTAASTDTQYF. The chain carries TRBV7-9 and TRBJ2-3, with D tentatively TRBD1 (5 bases). V lost 3 bases, J lost 0 bases, and 13 bases lay in between. Germline V gene lookup returns CDR1 SEHNR and CDR2 FQNEAQ (reference sequence). The CDR3 contains 16 residues.

This clone was picked up one time. The V and J genes are TRBV3-1 (or the pseudogene TRBV3-2) and TRBJ1-2; TRBD1 aligns across 8 bases. In germline, CDR1 is LGHDT, CDR2 YNNKEL (reference sequence). The CDR3 contains 14 residues. The V gene end was trimmed by 5 bases and the J gene end by 3 bases; junction bases not matched to a gene: 5. The CDR3, as DNA: TGTGCCAGCAGCGAAGGACAGGGCTACTATGGCTACACCTTC. This translates into CASSEGQGYYGYTF.

The DNA for the CDR3 is TGTGCCAGCACCGACGCGGGTGGGGGGGACGAGCCCCAGCATTTT. Translated, it gives CASTDAGGGDEPQHF. This chain joins TRBV2 and TRBJ1-5, with TRBD1 as a possible D gene (5 bases). Germline values: CDR1 SNHLY, CDR2 FYNNEI. The CDR3 is 15 amino acids. V lost 7 bases, J lost 8 bases, and 21 bases lay in between.

The rearrangement uses TRBV7-6 and TRBJ2-2; TRBD1 or TRBD2 may be the D gene (6 bases each). Germline CDR1 is SGHVS and CDR2 is FNYEAQ. This CDR3 has 14 residues. Deletions cut 4 bases from V and 6 bases from J, with 12 bases between. Written as DNA, the CDR3 is TGTGCCAGCAGCTCCTACAGGGAGGCCGGGGAGCTGTTTTTT. Translated, it gives CASSSYREAGELFF.

The gene calls are TRBV5-1 and TRBJ2-1, with TRBD2 matching over 10 bases. Germline lookup yields CDR1 SGHRS and CDR2 YFSETQ. J gave up 6 bases and V 4 bases, and 4 bases lay outside the gene matches. This CDR3 contains 14 residues. The CDR3 DNA reads TGCGCCAGCAGCCGATCTAGCGGGAGCAATGAGCAGTTCTTC. This sequence encodes CASSRSSGSNEQFF.

The chain couples TRBV7-2 to TRBJ2-6; no clear D. This CDR3 region has 13 residues. Germline V gene lookup returns CDR1 SGHTA and CDR2 FQGNSA. Trimming shortened V by 7 bases and J by 0 bases, and 4 bases separated the two germline ends. Here the CDR3 reads CASTSSGANVLTF. CDR3 DNA: TGTGCCAGCACCTCCTCTGGGGCCAACGTCCTGACTTTC.

The chain recombines TRBV3-1 (or the pseudogene TRBV3-2) with TRBJ2-1; D unresolved. Per the germline V gene, CDR1 is LGHDT and CDR2 is YNNKEL (reference sequence). The CDR3 spans 13 residues. Trimming left V 1 base short and J 12 bases short, with 13 bases between. CDR3 DNA sequence: TGTGCCAGCAGCCAAGCTCGCCTAGGTGCGCAGTTCTTC. It yields the protein CASSQARLGAQFF.

The chain has TRBV5-1 and TRBJ1-1, with D uncertain. CDR1 is SGHRS, CDR2 YFSETQ, per germline. This CDR3 spans 13 amino acids. V was shortened by 1 base and J by 3 bases, with 7 bases between the two germline ends. The CDR3 sequence: CASSLFGDTEAFF. The CDR3 bases are TGCGCCAGCAGCTTGTTCGGTGACACTGAAGCTTTCTTT.

This clone was observed once. This chain connects TRBV3-1 (or the pseudogene TRBV3-2) to TRBJ2-7, with D hard to call. The CDR3 contains 14 residues. Germline CDR1 reads LGHDT; CDR2 reads YNNKEL (reference sequence). V was shortened by 1 base and J by 2 bases, with 9 bases between the two germline ends. The CDR3 spells CASSQGPSTYEQYF. The DNA for the CDR3 is TGTGCCAGCAGCCAAGGCCCCTCAACCTACGAGCAGTACTTC.

The chain couples TRBV27 to TRBJ1-1; 12 bases map to TRBD1. The CDR3 covers 14 residues. Germline trimming cut 4 bases from V and 11 bases from J; bases unmatched to any gene: 8. The germline V gene encodes CDR1 MNHEY and CDR2 SMNVEV (reference sequence). The DNA for the CDR3 is TGTGCCAGCAGTTCTCCGGGACAGGGGGCTGGTGCTTTCTTT. It encodes CASSSPGQGAGAFF.

In its sample, this clone was seen a few times. A read error may produce the germline difference seen at one junction end. The V and J genes are TRBV28 and TRBJ2-1, with TRBD1 identical over 9 bases. The CDR3 length is 12 residues. Looked up from germline, CDR1 is MDHEN and CDR2 is SYDVKM. CDR3 bases: TGTGCCAGCAGTTTACGGGACAGGGACTGGGTCTTC. As protein: CASSLRDRDWVF.

This rearrangement joins TRBV9 to TRBJ2-7, with unresolved D. With 0 bases removed from V and 3 bases from J, the gap between germline ends came to 10 bases. This CDR3 contains 14 residues. Germline CDR1 reads SGDLS; CDR2 reads YYNGEE. CDR3 DNA: TGTGCCAGCAGCGTAGATGGACGAAACTACGAGCAGTACTTC. It specifies CASSVDGRNYEQYF.

The chain recombines TRBV30 with TRBJ2-7; the D is unclear. V shed 2 bases and J shed 1 base, with 6 bases lying between them. The length of the CDR3 is 12 residues. The germline V gene has CDR1 GTSNPN and CDR2 SVGIG (reference sequence). The CDR3 region is CAWSPYSYEQYF. CDR3 sequence (DNA): TGTGCCTGGAGTCCTTATTCCTACGAGCAGTACTTC.

V usage is TRBV3-1 (or the pseudogene TRBV3-2) and J usage is TRBJ1-5; no reliable D call. Per the germline V gene, CDR1 is LGHDT and CDR2 is YNNKEL (reference sequence). V lost 1 base to trimming and J lost 5 bases, with 3 bases between them. This CDR3 is built from 12 residues. CDR3 loop: CASSQVDQPQHF. DNA for the CDR3: TGTGCCAGCAGCCAAGTCGATCAGCCCCAGCATTTT.